The present T cell receptor beta chain was sequenced within a study of blood T cell repertoires in COVID-19. At the level of the study: Samples came from the United States, Italy and Spain, spanning acute and convalescent COVID-19. Nucleic acid was either cDNA or gDNA, and it came from T cells, B-cell-depleted T cells, or PBMCs.

The V end lost 0 bases, the J end lost 7 bases, and 10 bases lay between the germline ends. CDR1 is SGHDN, CDR2 FVKESK, per germline. The CDR3 runs 14 residues. Under the authors' procedure: Reference gene primer amplification in the assay estimated nucleated cell counts. Clones were read by immunoSEQ multiplex PCR, and TCRdb kept only the in-frame ones, dropping some. V and J calls and clone size come straight from that table; D and trimming were deduced from the DNA. The sample consists of 200,000 or so clones, 84% of them appearing once. Sequencing was performed on peripheral blood. This TCR was recovered from a human donor in a cohort sampled during active COVID-19. The chain recombines TRBV14 with TRBJ2-4; D is unresolved. In DNA, the CDR3 is TGTGCCAGCAGCCAAGATGGAGCAGTGAACATTCAGTACTTC. Amino acid sequence: CASSQDGAVNIQYF.